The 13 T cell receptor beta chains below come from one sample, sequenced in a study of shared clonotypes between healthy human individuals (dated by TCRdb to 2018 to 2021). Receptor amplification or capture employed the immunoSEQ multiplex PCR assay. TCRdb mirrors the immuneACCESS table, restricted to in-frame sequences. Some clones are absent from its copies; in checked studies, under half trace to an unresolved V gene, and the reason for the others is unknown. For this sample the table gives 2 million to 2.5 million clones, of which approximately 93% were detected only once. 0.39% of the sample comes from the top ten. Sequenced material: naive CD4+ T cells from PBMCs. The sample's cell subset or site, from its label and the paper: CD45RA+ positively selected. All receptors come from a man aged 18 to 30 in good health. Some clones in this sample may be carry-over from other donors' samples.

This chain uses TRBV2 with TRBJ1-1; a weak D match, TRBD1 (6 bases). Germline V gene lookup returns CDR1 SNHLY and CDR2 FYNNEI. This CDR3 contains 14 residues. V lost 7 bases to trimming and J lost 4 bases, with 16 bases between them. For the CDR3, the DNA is TGTGCCAGCACGCTTGAGGGGGTCGGCACTGAAGCTTTCTTT. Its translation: CASTLEGVGTEAFF.

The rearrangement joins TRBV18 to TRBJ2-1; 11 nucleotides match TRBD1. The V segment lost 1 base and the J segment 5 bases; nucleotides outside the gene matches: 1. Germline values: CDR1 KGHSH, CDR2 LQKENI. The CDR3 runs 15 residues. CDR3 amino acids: CASSPRDRGNNEQFF. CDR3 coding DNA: TGTGCCAGCTCACCACGGGACAGGGGGAACAATGAGCAGTTCTTC. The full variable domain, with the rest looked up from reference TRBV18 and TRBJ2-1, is NAGVMQNPRHLVRRRGQEARLRCSPMKGHSHVYWYRQLPEEGLKFMVYLQKENIIDESGMPKERFSAEFPKEGPSILRIQQVVRGDSAAYFCASSPRDRGNNEQFFGPGTRLTVL.

CDR3: CASSGTAGYNEQFF. The DNA of the CDR3 is TGTGCCAGCAGCGGTACTGCGGGCTACAATGAGCAGTTCTTC. The chain recombines TRBV11-2 with TRBJ2-1, with a tentative D call TRBD2 (5 bases). Germline V gene sequence: CDR1 SGHAT, CDR2 FQNNGV. This CDR3 comprises 14 residues. Trimming stripped 5 bases from V and 3 bases from J, with 11 bases between.

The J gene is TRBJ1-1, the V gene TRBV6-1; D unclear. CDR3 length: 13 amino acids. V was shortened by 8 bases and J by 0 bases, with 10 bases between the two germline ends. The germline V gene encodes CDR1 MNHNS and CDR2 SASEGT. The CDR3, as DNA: TGTGCCAGCGCAGGCCAAATGAACACTGAAGCTTTCTTT. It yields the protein CASAGQMNTEAFF.

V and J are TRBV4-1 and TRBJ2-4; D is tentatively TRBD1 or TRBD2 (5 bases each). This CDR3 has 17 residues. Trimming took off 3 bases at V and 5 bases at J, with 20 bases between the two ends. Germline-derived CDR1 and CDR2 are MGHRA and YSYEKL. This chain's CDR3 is CASSQAGTAVVQNIQYF. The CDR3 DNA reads TGCGCCAGCAGCCAGGCCGGGACCGCCGTTGTCCAAAACATTCAGTACTTC.

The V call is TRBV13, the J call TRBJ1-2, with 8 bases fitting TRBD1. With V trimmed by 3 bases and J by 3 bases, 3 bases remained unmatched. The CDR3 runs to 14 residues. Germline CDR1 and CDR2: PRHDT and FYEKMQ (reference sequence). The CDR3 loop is CASSLTGVYYGYTF. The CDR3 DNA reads TGTGCCAGCAGCTTGACAGGGGTGTACTATGGCTACACCTTC.

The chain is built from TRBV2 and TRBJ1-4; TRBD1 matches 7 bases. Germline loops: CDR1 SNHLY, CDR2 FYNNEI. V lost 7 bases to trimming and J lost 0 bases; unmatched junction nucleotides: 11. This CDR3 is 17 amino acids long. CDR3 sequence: CASINEGGVTTNEKLFF. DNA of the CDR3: TGTGCCAGCATTAACGAAGGGGGCGTTACAACTAATGAAAAACTGTTTTTT. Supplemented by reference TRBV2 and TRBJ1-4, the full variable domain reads EPEVTQTPSHQVTQMGQEVILRCVPISNHLYFYWYRQILGQKVEFLVSFYNNEISEKSEIFDDQFSVERPDGSNFTLKIRSTKLEDSAMYFCASINEGGVTTNEKLFFGSGTQLSVL.

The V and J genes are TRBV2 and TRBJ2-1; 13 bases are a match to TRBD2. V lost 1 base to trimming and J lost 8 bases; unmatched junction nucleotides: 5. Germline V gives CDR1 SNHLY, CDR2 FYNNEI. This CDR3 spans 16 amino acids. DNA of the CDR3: TGTGCCAGCAGTGAAGGGACTAGCGGGAGTCGTGATGAGCAGTTCTTC. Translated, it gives CASSEGTSGSRDEQFF.

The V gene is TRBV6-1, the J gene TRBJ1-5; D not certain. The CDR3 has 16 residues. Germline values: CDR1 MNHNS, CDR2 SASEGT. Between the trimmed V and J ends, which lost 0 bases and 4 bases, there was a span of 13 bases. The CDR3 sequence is CASSEAITEPNQPQHF. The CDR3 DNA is TGTGCCAGCAGTGAAGCGATCACAGAGCCGAATCAGCCCCAGCATTTT.

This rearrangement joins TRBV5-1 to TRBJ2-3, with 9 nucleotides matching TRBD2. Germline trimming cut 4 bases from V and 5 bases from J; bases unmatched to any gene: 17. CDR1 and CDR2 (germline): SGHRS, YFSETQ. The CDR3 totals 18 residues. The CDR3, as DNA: TGCGCCAGCAGCCCTCGGGGGCACCCTAGCGGGATTGAAGATACGCAGTATTTT. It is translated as CASSPRGHPSGIEDTQYF.

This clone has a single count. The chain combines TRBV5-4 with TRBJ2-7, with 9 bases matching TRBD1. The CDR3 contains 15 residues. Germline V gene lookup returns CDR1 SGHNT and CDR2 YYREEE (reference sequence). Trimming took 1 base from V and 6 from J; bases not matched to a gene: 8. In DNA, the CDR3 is TGTGCCAGCAGCTTGTTGGCCACAGGGGGCGGCGAGCAGTACTTC. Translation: CASSLLATGGGEQYF.

The CDR3 region is CSAGRANYEQYF. The CDR3, as DNA: TGCAGCGCAGGGAGGGCGAACTACGAGCAGTACTTC. The V call is TRBV29-1, the J call TRBJ2-7; the match to TRBD2 covers 7 bases. Germline CDR1 reads SQVTM; CDR2 reads ANQGSEA. The ends lost 7 bases at V and 3 bases at J; junction bases unmatched: 6. The CDR3 is 12 residues long.

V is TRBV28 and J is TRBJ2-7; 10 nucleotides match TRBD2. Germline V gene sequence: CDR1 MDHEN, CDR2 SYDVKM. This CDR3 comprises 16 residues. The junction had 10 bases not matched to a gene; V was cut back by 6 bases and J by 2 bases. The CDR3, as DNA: TGTGCCAGCAGCAAGACCACTAGCGGGAAAGCCTACGAGCAGTACTTC. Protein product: CASSKTTSGKAYEQYF.